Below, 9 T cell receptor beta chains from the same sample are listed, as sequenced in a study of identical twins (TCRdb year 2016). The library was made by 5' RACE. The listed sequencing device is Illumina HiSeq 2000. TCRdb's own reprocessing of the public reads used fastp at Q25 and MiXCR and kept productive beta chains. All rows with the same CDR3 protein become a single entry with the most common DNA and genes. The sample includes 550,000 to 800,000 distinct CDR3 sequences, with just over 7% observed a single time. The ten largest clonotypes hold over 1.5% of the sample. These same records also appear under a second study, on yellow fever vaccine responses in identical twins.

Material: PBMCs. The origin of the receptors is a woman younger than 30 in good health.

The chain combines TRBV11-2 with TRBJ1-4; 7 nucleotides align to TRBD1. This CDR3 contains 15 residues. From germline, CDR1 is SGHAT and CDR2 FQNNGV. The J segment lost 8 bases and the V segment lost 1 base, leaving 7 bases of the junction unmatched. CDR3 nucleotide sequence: TGTGCCAGCAGCTTAGCAACAGGGGAGAGGGAAAAACTGTTTTTT. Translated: CASSLATGEREKLFF. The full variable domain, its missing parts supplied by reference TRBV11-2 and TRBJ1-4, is EAGVAQSPRYKIIEKRQSVAFWCNPISGHATLYWYQQILGQGPKLLIQFQNNGVVDDSQLPKDRFSAERLKGVDSTLKIQPAKLEDSAVYLCASSLATGEREKLFFGSGTQLSVL.

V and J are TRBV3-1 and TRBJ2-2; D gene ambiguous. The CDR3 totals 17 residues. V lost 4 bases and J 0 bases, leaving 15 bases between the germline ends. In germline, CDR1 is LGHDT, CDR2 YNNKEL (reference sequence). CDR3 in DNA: TGTGCCAGCAGCCCCGCACGGCTAGAGGCGAACACCGGGGAGCTGTTTTTT. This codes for CASSPARLEANTGELFF.

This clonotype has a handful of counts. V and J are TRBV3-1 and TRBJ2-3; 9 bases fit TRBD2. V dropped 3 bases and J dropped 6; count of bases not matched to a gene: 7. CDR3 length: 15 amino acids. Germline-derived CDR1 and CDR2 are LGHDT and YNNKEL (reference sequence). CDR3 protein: CASSHFAGGRDTQYF. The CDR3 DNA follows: TGTGCCAGCAGCCATTTCGCGGGAGGGCGTGATACGCAGTATTTT.

Written as DNA, the CDR3 is TGTGCCAGCAGCTCCGTAGGGTCCTACGAGCAGTACGTC. Translated: CASSSVGSYEQYV. The chain links TRBV7-8 to TRBJ2-7; D unclear. The CDR3 is 13 residues long. From germline, CDR1 is SGHVS and CDR2 FQNEAQ. The V gene lost 4 bases and the J gene lost 1 base, with 8 bases spanning the gap.

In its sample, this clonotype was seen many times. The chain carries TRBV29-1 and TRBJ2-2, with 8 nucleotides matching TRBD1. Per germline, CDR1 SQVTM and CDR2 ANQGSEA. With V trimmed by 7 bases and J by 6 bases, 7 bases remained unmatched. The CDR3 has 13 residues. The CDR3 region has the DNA TGCAGCGCGGACAGGGTTGACGCCGGGGAGCTGTTTTTT. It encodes CSADRVDAGELFF.

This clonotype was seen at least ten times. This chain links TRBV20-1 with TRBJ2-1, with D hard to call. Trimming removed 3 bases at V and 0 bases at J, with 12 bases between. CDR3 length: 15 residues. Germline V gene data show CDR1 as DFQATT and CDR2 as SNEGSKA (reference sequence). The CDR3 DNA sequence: TGCAGTGCTAGGCTAATATCCACCTCCTACAATGAGCAGTTCTTC. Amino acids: CSARLISTSYNEQFF.

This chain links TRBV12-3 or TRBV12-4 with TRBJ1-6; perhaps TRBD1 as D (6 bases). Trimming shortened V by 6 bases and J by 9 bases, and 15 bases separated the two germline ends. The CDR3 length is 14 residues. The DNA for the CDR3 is TGTGCCAGCAGAAAACAGGGTGGCAGTTCACCCCTCCACTTT. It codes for CASRKQGGSSPLHF.

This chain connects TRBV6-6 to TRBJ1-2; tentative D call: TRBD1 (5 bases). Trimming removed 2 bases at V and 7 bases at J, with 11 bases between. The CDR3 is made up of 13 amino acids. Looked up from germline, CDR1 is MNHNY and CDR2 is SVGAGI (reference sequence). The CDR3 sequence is CASSYSREGGYTF. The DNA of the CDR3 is TGTGCCAGCAGTTACAGCAGGGAAGGTGGCTACACCTTC.

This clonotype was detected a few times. CDR3 nucleotides: TGTGCCACCAGCAGAGGGCTAGCGGACTCCTACAATGAGCAGTTCTTC. Its protein is CATSRGLADSYNEQFF. V usage is TRBV15 and J usage is TRBJ2-1; 7 bases fit TRBD2. With V trimmed by 1 base and J by 0 bases, 3 bases remained unmatched. The CDR3 runs to 16 residues. Germline-derived CDR1 and CDR2 are LNHNV and YYDKDF (reference sequence).